This passage covers 12 T cell receptor beta chains from one sample sequenced in a study of metastatic and nonmetastatic thyroid tumors. TCRdb re-called the PCR reads through MiXCR. The table lists 40,000 or so clones, about 17% of them singletons. Among the patients, none had received any treatment before thyroid surgery. The sample consisted of tumor tissue. The origin of the receptors is a female donor with papillary thyroid cancer or a benign thyroid nodule (not recorded which). Some clones in this sample may be carry-over from other donors' samples.

This clone has ten or more counts. This same CDR3 is encoded by further DNA sequences in the sample. The CDR3 reads CATSDTTGTGVNTGELFF. The CDR3 bases are TGTGCCACCAGTGATACCACCGGGACAGGGGTCAACACCGGGGAGCTGTTTTTT. This chain joins TRBV24-1 and TRBJ2-2; 10 nucleotides match TRBD1. Trimming at V came to 3 bases and at J to 2 bases, leaving 8 bases not matched to a gene. Germline-derived CDR1 and CDR2 are KGHDR and SFDVKD. The CDR3 sequence is 18 residues long.

This clone was seen ten or more times. J is TRBJ1-2 and V is TRBV6-1, with D perhaps TRBD1 (6 bases). Deletions cut 7 bases from V and 3 bases from J, with 12 bases between. The germline gives CDR1 MNHNS, CDR2 SASEGT. The CDR3 length is 13 residues. The CDR3 sequence: CASNRGAYYGYTF. DNA for the CDR3: TGTGCCAGCAACCGGGGGGCTTACTATGGCTACACCTTC.

There are many counts of this clone. This sequence joins TRBV14 and TRBJ1-3; D gene ambiguous. The V gene's germline CDR1 is SGHDN and CDR2 FVKESK. The CDR3 sequence is 15 residues long. Trimming shortened V by 3 bases and J by 0 bases, and 9 bases separated the two germline ends. The CDR3 DNA reads TGTGCCAGCAGCCATCGAACATTCTCTGGAAACACCATATATTTT. Amino acids: CASSHRTFSGNTIYF.

This clone was counted ten times or more. V is TRBV10-1 and J is TRBJ2-5; D perhaps matches TRBD1 (5 bases). The CDR3 is made up of 13 amino acids. Trimming took 3 bases from V and 3 from J, leaving 8 bases between them. The V gene's germline CDR1 is WNHNN and CDR2 SYGVQD (reference sequence). DNA for the CDR3: TGCGCCAGCAGTGATGGCAGGGAAGAGACCCAGTACTTC. This encodes CASSDGREETQYF.

The sample holds many counts of this clone. In DNA form, the CDR3 reads TGTGCCAGTAGTCCGAGCAGCGGGATGACAGATACGCAGTATTTT. Its translation: CASSPSSGMTDTQYF. The chain uses TRBV19 and TRBJ2-3; 7 bases are shared with TRBD2. The germline V gene has CDR1 LNHDA and CDR2 SQIVND (reference sequence). The CDR3 is 15 amino acids. V lost 5 bases and J lost 3; bases outside the gene matches: 8.

This clone was recorded many times. One end of the junction does not line up with germline, which may come from a read error. V gene TRBV27 combines with J gene TRBJ1-5, with D unresolved. The CDR3 contains 16 residues. CDR1 and CDR2 (germline): MNHEY, SMNVEV (reference sequence). CDR3 residues: CASSRGFAYSNPPQHF. The DNA for the CDR3 is TGTGCCAGCAGCCGAGGATTTGCCTATAGCAATCCGCCCCAGCATTTT.

In the case of this clone: The germline gene is not matched at one end of the junction; a read error may be the cause. The chain carries TRBV20-1 and TRBJ1-6; 9 bases align to TRBD1. Germline CDR1 DFQATT, CDR2 SNEGSKA (reference sequence). This CDR3 has 16 amino acids. In DNA form, the CDR3 reads TGCAGTGCTAGAGATCCATGGACAGGGGATAGCTCACCCCTCCACTTC. Translated: CSARDPWTGDSSPLHF.

This clone was found many times. V and J are TRBV6-1 and TRBJ1-1; D is uncertain. V was trimmed by 5 bases and J by 2 bases, leaving 12 bases between them. The germline gives CDR1 MNHNS, CDR2 SASEGT. The CDR3 spans 14 residues. The DNA for the CDR3 is TGTGCCAGCAGTTCGGGGATCTCAAACACTGAAGCTTTCTTT. Protein sequence: CASSSGISNTEAFF.

This clone has a count of ten or more. V usage is TRBV7-8 and J usage is TRBJ2-1, with TRBD1 matching over 7 bases. The J segment lost 4 bases and the V segment lost 7 bases, leaving 10 bases of the junction unmatched. CDR3 length: 15 residues. Germline V gives CDR1 SGHVS, CDR2 FQNEAQ. CDR3 region: CASTPRGQLYNEQFF. The CDR3 DNA is TGTGCCAGCACCCCCAGGGGACAGCTATACAATGAGCAGTTCTTC.

This clone has at least ten counts. The identical CDR3 is also encoded by other nucleotide sequences in the sample. J is TRBJ1-2 and V is TRBV20-1; D not certain. V lost 3 bases and J lost 7, with 15 bases in between. Germline assignment: CDR1 DFQATT and CDR2 SNEGSKA (reference sequence). The length of the CDR3 is 13 residues. The CDR3 DNA is TGCAGTGCTAGCGAGGAACAACTTCGTGGCTACACCTTC. Translating it yields CSASEEQLRGYTF.

The V and J genes are TRBV5-1 and TRBJ2-3; 8 bases are a match to TRBD2. Trimming removed 3 bases from V and 2 bases from J; junction bases left unmatched: 2. The CDR3 runs to 14 residues. Germline loops: CDR1 SGHRS, CDR2 YFSETQ. The CDR3: CASSSGLVTDTQYF. CDR3 coding DNA: TGCGCCAGCAGCTCGGGACTAGTCACAGATACGCAGTATTTT. Together with reference TRBV5-1 and TRBJ2-3, the CDR3 gives the full variable domain: KAGVTQTPRYLIKTRGQQVTLSCSPISGHRSVSWYQQTPGQGLQFLFEYFSETQRNKGNFPGRFSGRQFSNSRSEMNVSTLELGDSALYLCASSSGLVTDTQYFGPGTRLTVL.

This clone was detected ten times or more. A clone one base away is much larger, so this may be a read error. V and J are TRBV19 and TRBJ2-1, with D perhaps TRBD2 (6 bases). The CDR3 sequence is 17 residues long. Germline V gene sequence: CDR1 LNHDA, CDR2 SQIVND (reference sequence). Trimming left V 3 bases short and J 1 base short, with 16 bases between. DNA of the CDR3: TGTGCCAGTAGTATGCTTATTTTCGGGGGTTCCTACAATGAGCAGTTCTTC. Translated: CASSMLIFGGSYNEQFF.